This entry lists 15 T cell receptor beta chains sequenced from one sample in a study of blood T cell repertoires in COVID-19. The data were produced by immunoSEQ multiplex PCR, yet TCRdb's version contains in-frame clones alone and is incomplete. The table records 130,000 to 150,000 clones, about four fifths of them present only once. Sequencing input: peripheral blood. The receptors here all came from a human donor with acute or convalescent COVID-19. The donor label of this sample is uncertain.

The chain uses TRBV11-2 and TRBJ2-7; 8 nucleotides match TRBD1. The CDR3 length is 15 residues. The V gene end was trimmed by 0 bases and the J gene end by 3 bases; junction bases not matched to a gene: 4. The germline V gene encodes CDR1 SGHAT and CDR2 FQNNGV. CDR3: CASSLDGDRFYEQYV. The DNA for the CDR3 is TGTGCCAGCAGCTTAGATGGGGACAGGTTCTACGAGCAGTACGTC.

The CDR3: CASSAQGNGVSNQPQHF. The CDR3 region has the DNA TGTGCCAGCAGTGCGCAGGGGAATGGAGTATCAAATCAGCCCCAGCATTTT. This rearrangement joins TRBV6-1 to TRBJ1-5, with D perhaps matching TRBD1 (6 bases). Trimming pared 4 bases from V and 4 bases from J, leaving 20 bases between. This CDR3 spans 17 amino acids. The germline V gene encodes CDR1 MNHNS and CDR2 SASEGT.

As regards this clone: Mismatch with germline at one junction end may stem from a read error. The chain combines TRBV11-2 with TRBJ1-1, with D possibly matching TRBD1 (6 bases). Germline CDR1 and CDR2: SGHAT and FQNNGV. The CDR3 runs to 14 residues. The CDR3 DNA reads TGTGCCAGCAGCTGGGGGAGGGGGAACCCTGAAGCTTTCTTT. Translation: CASSWGRGNPEAFF.

The rearrangement joins TRBV11-2 to TRBJ1-5, with a tentative D call TRBD1 (5 bases). The V gene's germline CDR1 is SGHAT and CDR2 FQNNGV. V was cut by 1 base and J by 7 bases, with 14 bases left in between. This CDR3 contains 15 residues. Here the CDR3 DNA reads TGTGCCAGCAGCTTAGTGGGGGGTTTGAAGCAGCCCCAGCATTTT. Protein product: CASSLVGGLKQPQHF.

Of note for this clone: Given a much more abundant clone one base away, this may be a read error. The same CDR3 can be traced to other DNA sequences in this sample. The gene calls are TRBV6-5 and TRBJ2-7, with 8 bases identical to TRBD2. J lost 4 bases, V lost 2 bases, and 1 base had no gene match. Per germline, CDR1 MNHEY and CDR2 SVGAGI. The CDR3 loop spans 13 amino acids. This CDR3 reads CASSYRGGYEQYF. The CDR3 coding sequence is TGTGCCAGCAGTTACCGGGGGGGATACGAGCAGTACTTC.

This clone was recorded many times. The chain joins TRBV2 to TRBJ1-2; 8 bases line up with TRBD1. J lost 2 bases, V lost 7 bases, and 6 bases had no gene match. Germline lookup yields CDR1 SNHLY and CDR2 FYNNEI. The CDR3 runs to 14 residues. The CDR3 sequence: CASIPGQGNYGYTF. The CDR3 bases are TGTGCCAGCATTCCAGGACAGGGCAACTATGGCTACACCTTC.

There are a few counts of this clone. The rearrangement joins TRBV6-5 to TRBJ1-6; D is ambiguous. This CDR3 comprises 12 residues. With 6 bases removed from V and 7 bases from J, the gap between germline ends came to 7 bases. CDR1 and CDR2 (germline): MNHEY, SVGAGI. The CDR3 DNA sequence: TGTGCCAGCAGGTCACAGAATTCACCCCTCCACTTT. This encodes CASRSQNSPLHF.

DNA of the CDR3: TGTGCCACCAGTGATTTGCACAGGGGGCGATCGAGCAATGAGCAGTTCTTC. This gives the protein CATSDLHRGRSSNEQFF. This chain links TRBV24-1 with TRBJ2-1; 9 bases line up with TRBD1. Germline CDR1 KGHDR, CDR2 SFDVKD. Germline trimming cut 0 bases from V and 6 bases from J; bases unmatched to any gene: 8. There are 17 residues in the CDR3.

This chain joins TRBV11-1 and TRBJ1-1; possibly TRBD1 for D (6 bases). The CDR3 covers 14 residues. Germline V gene lookup returns CDR1 SGHAT and CDR2 FQDESV (reference sequence). Between the trimmed V and J ends, which lost 5 bases and 4 bases, there was a span of 14 bases. CDR3 residues: CASSIQGIGTEAFF. In DNA form, the CDR3 reads TGTGCCAGCAGCATCCAGGGGATAGGCACTGAAGCTTTCTTT.

This clone appeared a single time. The chain joins TRBV6-5 to TRBJ2-2; D possibly corresponds to TRBD1 (5 bases). V was clipped by 6 bases and J by 6 bases, with 17 bases between them. The CDR3 is 15 residues long. Germline V gene data show CDR1 as MNHEY and CDR2 as SVGAGI. The DNA of the CDR3 is TGTGCCAGCAGGGCCGGAAGGGGATACCCCGGGGAGCTGTTTTTT. This encodes CASRAGRGYPGELFF.

This chain uses TRBV9 with TRBJ2-2; 7 positions match TRBD1. This CDR3 spans 16 amino acids. Looked up from germline, CDR1 is SGDLS and CDR2 is YYNGEE. Germline trimming cut 2 bases from V and 0 bases from J; bases unmatched to any gene: 4. CDR3 sequence reads: CASSVGRGPNTGELFF. The CDR3 nucleotides are TGTGCCAGCAGCGTTGGAAGGGGGCCGAACACCGGGGAGCTGTTTTTT.

This chain's CDR3 is CAWSTGGEQPQHF. The CDR3 DNA reads as TGTGCCTGGAGCACAGGGGGCGAGCAGCCCCAGCATTTT. This sequence joins TRBV30 and TRBJ1-5, with TRBD1 matching 9 bases. The CDR3 runs to 13 residues. Germline V lookup: CDR1 GTSNPN, CDR2 SVGIG (reference sequence). V gave up 3 bases and J gave up 7 bases; unmatched junction bases: 4.

The chain combines TRBV4-1 with TRBJ1-4, with 7 bases identical to TRBD1. The junction had 12 bases not matched to a gene; V was cut back by 1 base and J by 10 bases. The CDR3 spans 16 residues. Germline V gene sequence: CDR1 MGHRA, CDR2 YSYEKL. CDR3 protein: CASSQGGTVSIGKLFF. The CDR3 nucleotides are TGCGCCAGCAGCCAAGGAGGGACAGTCTCTATTGGAAAACTGTTTTTT.

This clone was observed once. The chain joins TRBV30 to TRBJ1-1, with no clear D. The CDR3 contains 12 residues. Trimming left V 2 bases short and J 2 bases short, with 6 bases between. The germline CDR1 and CDR2 sequences are GTSNPN and SVGIG (reference sequence). The CDR3: CAWSMSNTEAFF. The CDR3 coding sequence is TGTGCCTGGAGTATGAGTAACACTGAAGCTTTCTTT.

The chain couples TRBV7-5 to TRBJ1-2; no DNA check was done on the table's D call, TRBD1. TRBV7-5 is tagged as a pseudogene. This CDR3 is built from 16 residues. This CDR3 is CARSGITFTGHYGYTF. The CDR3 DNA sequence: TGTGCCAGAAGCGGCATCACCTTTACTGGGCACTATGGCTACACCTTC.